A selection of T cell receptor beta chains follows, all from one sample in a study of T cells in Graves' hyperthyroidism and ophthalmopathy. TCRdb independently ran MiXCR on the multiplex PCR reads; one entry per CDR3 protein. Among 500,000 to 650,000 distinct CDR3 sequences listed, around 43% were seen once. Material: peripheral blood or thyroid tissue (not recorded which). These receptors originate from an adult woman with Graves' disease, either hyperthyroidism or ophthalmopathy (not recorded which). CDR3s include the opening cysteine and the closing phenylalanine or tryptophan. A D gene is named only where the DNA matches it firmly. Expanded clones get a size class; other rows say once, few or many, or leave the size out.

d_call j_call clone_size v_call cdr3_aa cdr3_nt
- TRBJ1-2 - TRBV19 CASGDGQNYGYTF TGTGCCAGTGGAGACGGACAGAACTATGGCTACACCTTC
TRBD1 TRBJ1-1 - TRBV7-9 CASSLARQGDTEAFF TGTGCCAGCAGCTTAGCCAGACAGGGAGACACTGAAGCTTTCTTT
TRBD1 TRBJ2-2 - TRBV7-8 CASSLELGQGGTGELFF TGTGCCAGCAGCTTAGAGTTGGGACAGGGGGGCACCGGGGAGCTGTTTTTT
TRBD1 TRBJ2-2 many TRBV7-8 CASSLNRGENTGELFF TGTGCCAGCAGCTTGAACAGGGGGGAGAACACCGGGGAGCTGTTTTTT
TRBD1 TRBJ1-5 many TRBV4-3 CASSPGQDYQPQHF TGCGCCAGCAGCCCGGGACAGGACTATCAGCCCCAGCATTTT
- TRBJ2-7 few TRBV2 CASSITGEQYF TGTGCCAGCAGTATCACGGGCGAGCAGTACTTC
TRBD1 TRBJ1-5 few TRBV29-1 CSVGQGVGNQPQHF TGCAGCGTAGGACAGGGAGTTGGCAATCAGCCCCAGCATTTT
- TRBJ1-5 - TRBV19 CLGRHSNQPQHF TGTTTGGGACGACATAGCAATCAGCCCCAGCATTTT
- TRBJ1-6 - TRBV24-1 CASSESGGSDSPLHF TGTGCCAGCAGTGAAAGTGGGGGGTCGGATTCACCCCTCCACTTT
- TRBJ1-5 many TRBV19 CASSTRWGGRLQPQHF TGTGCCAGTAGTACTCGCTGGGGGGGGCGACTTCAGCCCCAGCATTTT
- TRBJ1-3 - TRBV7-9 CASSLTRNTIYF TGTGCCAGCAGCTTAACTAGAAACACCATATATTTT
- TRBJ2-2 many TRBV5-4 CASSLGGSNTGELFF TGTGCCAGCAGCCTGGGAGGTTCGAACACCGGGGAGCTGTTTTTT
- TRBJ2-5 - TRBV7-9 CASIARGRGQETQYF TGTGCCAGCATAGCCAGGGGTCGGGGGCAAGAGACCCAGTACTTC
TRBD1 TRBJ1-5 - TRBV28 CASSLGDRGRQPQHF TGTGCCAGCAGTTTAGGGGACAGGGGTCGACAGCCCCAGCATTTT
- TRBJ1-4 - TRBV6-5 CASSRDGPMGEKLFF TGTGCCAGCAGTCGCGACGGACCGATGGGTGAAAAACTGTTTTTT
- TRBJ1-1 - TRBV28 CASRPRPQITEAFF TGTGCCAGCAGACCTAGACCCCAGATCACTGAAGCTTTCTTT
- TRBJ2-2 - TRBV4-2 CASSRHSRTNTGELFF TGTGCCAGCAGCCGGCATTCACGGACCAACACCGGGGAGCTGTTTTTT
- TRBJ2-7 few TRBV29-1 CSVEDTVYYEQYF TGCAGCGTTGAAGATACAGTTTACTACGAGCAGTACTTC
- TRBJ1-6 - TRBV9 CASSVQMRNSPLHF TGTGCCAGCAGCGTTCAGATGCGGAATTCACCCCTCCACTTT
- TRBJ2-5 - TRBV15 CATSRDGRPQETQYF TGTGCCACCAGCAGAGACGGTCGACCGCAAGAGACCCAGTACTTC
- TRBJ2-5 - TRBV5-4 CASSLDPRGNQETQYF TGTGCCAGCAGCTTGGATCCCCGGGGAAACCAAGAGACCCAGTACTTC
TRBD1 TRBJ2-5 - TRBV12-3/TRBV12-4 CASTKGTGQETQYF TGTGCCAGCACGAAGGGGACAGGACAAGAGACCCAGTACTTC
TRBD1 TRBJ2-2 few TRBV15 CATSIQGAAGELFF TGTGCCACCAGCATACAGGGGGCGGCCGGGGAGCTGTTTTTT
- TRBJ1-1 - TRBV20-1 CSARGQGRTEAFF TGCAGTGCTAGAGGCCAGGGGAGGACTGAAGCTTTCTTT
TRBD1 TRBJ2-7 - TRBV29-1 CSAGQGASGEQYF TGCAGCGCTGGACAGGGGGCGAGTGGCGAGCAGTACTTC
- TRBJ2-7 - TRBV25-1 CASSFSRQNYEQYF TGTGCCAGCAGCTTCTCACGGCAGAACTACGAGCAGTACTTC
- TRBJ2-2 many TRBV19 CASSIQASANTGELFF TGTGCCAGTAGTATCCAGGCTAGCGCAAACACCGGGGAGCTGTTTTTT
- TRBJ1-2 few TRBV19 CASGPGSGYTF TGTGCCAGTGGCCCAGGGTCTGGCTACACCTTC
- TRBJ1-4 - TRBV10-3 CAIRGPGDEKLFF TGTGCCATCAGAGGGCCAGGGGATGAAAAACTGTTTTTT
- TRBJ1-2 - TRBV29-1 CSVGTTGLYGYTF TGCAGCGTTGGGACTACAGGGCTCTATGGCTACACCTTC
- TRBJ1-2 many TRBV4-1 CASTPNTAGTAYGYTF TGCGCCAGCACCCCGAATACGGCCGGGACGGCCTATGGCTACACCTTC
TRBD1 TRBJ1-4 - TRBV2 CASRTGGGGDEKLFF TGTGCCAGCAGGACAGGGGGCGGCGGAGATGAAAAACTGTTTTTT
- TRBJ2-7 - TRBV19 CASSIEGESYEQYF TGTGCCAGTAGTATAGAGGGGGAGTCCTACGAGCAGTACTTC
TRBD1 TRBJ1-2 many TRBV4-1 CASSQSMAGGIYGYTF TGCGCCAGCAGCCAAAGTATGGCAGGGGGCATCTATGGCTACACCTTC
TRBD2 TRBJ2-1 few TRBV29-1 CSVLAGALAPEQFF TGCAGCGTCCTAGCGGGAGCTCTCGCGCCTGAGCAGTTCTTC
- TRBJ1-1 - TRBV29-1 CSVAQKLNTEAFF TGCAGCGTCGCACAGAAGTTGAACACTGAAGCTTTCTTT
- TRBJ1-3 many TRBV2 CASSRNRNTIYF TGTGCCAGCAGTCGGAACCGAAACACCATATATTTT
TRBD2 TRBJ2-5 - TRBV25-1 CASSEWLAGGADQETQYF TGTGCCAGCAGTGAATGGCTAGCGGGAGGTGCGGACCAAGAGACCCAGTACTTC
TRBD1 TRBJ1-5 - TRBV24-1 CASGGRGYNQPQHF TGTGCCTCGGGGGGCAGGGGGTACAATCAGCCCCAGCATTTT
- TRBJ1-2 many TRBV6-6 CASSGHINGYTF TGTGCCAGCAGTGGACACATAAATGGCTACACCTTC
TRBD1 TRBJ1-6 few TRBV15 CATSDRDRVGDNSPLHF TGTGCCACCAGCGACAGAGACAGGGTTGGGGATAATTCACCCCTCCACTTT
- TRBJ1-5 many TRBV2 CATQMENQPQHF TGTGCCACCCAAATGGAGAATCAGCCCCAGCATTTT
- TRBJ2-2 many TRBV20-1 CSAKDFTGELFF TGCAGTGCCAAGGATTTTACCGGGGAGCTGTTTTTT
TRBD2 TRBJ2-7 many TRBV20-1 CSAPGLAGVGEQYF TGCAGTGCTCCGGGACTAGCGGGAGTGGGTGAGCAGTACTTC
TRBD1 TRBJ1-4 many TRBV7-9 CASSLTGAATNEKLFF TGTGCCAGCAGCCTGACAGGGGCAGCTACTAATGAAAAACTGTTTTTT
- TRBJ1-2 - TRBV30 CAWMSGVVYGYTF TGTGCCTGGATGTCAGGGGTCGTCTATGGCTACACCTTC
- TRBJ2-7 - TRBV20-1 CSAMFDRRAGWLFF TGCAGTGCTATGTTCGATAGGCGGGCGGGTTGGTTGTTCTTC
- TRBJ1-3 - TRBV7-2 CASSPDRRYGNTIYF TGTGCCAGCAGTCCCGACAGACGCTATGGAAACACCATATATTTT
- TRBJ2-6 - TRBV2 CASDLTSGANVLTF TGTGCCAGCGACTTGACTTCTGGGGCCAACGTCCTGACTTTC
TRBD2 TRBJ2-7 many TRBV13 CASSLIAGGPSEQYF TGTGCCAGCAGCCTCATAGCGGGAGGGCCTAGCGAGCAGTACTTC
- TRBJ2-5 - TRBV24-1 CATQRDRAAQETQYF TGTGCCACCCAGAGAGATCGGGCAGCACAAGAGACCCAGTACTTC
- TRBJ2-5 - TRBV15 CATSRDGVQSQPQYF TGTGCCACCAGCAGAGATGGTGTGCAGTCTCAGCCCCAGTACTTC
- TRBJ2-7 - TRBV30 CAWSVGDAYEQYF TGTGCCTGGAGTGTCGGGGATGCCTACGAGCAGTACTTC
- TRBJ2-3 few TRBV7-3 CASTLREGDTQYF TGTGCCAGCACCTTAAGAGAGGGAGATACGCAGTATTTT